The 9 T cell receptor beta chains below all came from one sample that was sequenced in a study of Ad26.COV2.S vaccination and SARS-CoV-2 variants. The protocol was immunoSEQ multiplex PCR, while the TCRdb copy is restricted to in-frame clones and leaves out a portion. The sample yields 300,000 to 400,000 clones, about 85% seen once. Regarding treatment: some 19 received Ad26.COV2.S at low or high dose, single or two shots; about 5 received placebo; per-sample allocation not given. On day 63 after the first injection, vaccine and placebo recipients gave samples. Sequencing used peripheral blood, obtained in a trial of Ad26.COV2.S vaccine versus placebo. Receptors were obtained from a person between 18 and 65 years old who received the Ad26.COV2.S COVID-19 vaccine or a placebo.

CDR3 DNA sequence: TGTGCCAGCAGCTTCCAGGGAGAAGAGACCCAGTACTTC. Translation gives CASSFQGEETQYF. The chain has TRBV7-8 and TRBJ2-5, with D possibly called TRBD1 or TRBD2 (5 bases each). Germline V gene lookup returns CDR1 SGHVS and CDR2 FQNEAQ. The CDR3 runs to 13 residues. The germline V and J ends were trimmed by 3 bases and 3 bases, with 8 bases remaining between them.

The chain couples TRBV5-1 to TRBJ2-6, with a tentative D call TRBD2 (5 bases). The CDR3 contains 16 residues. CDR1 is SGHRS and CDR2 is YFSETQ in the germline V gene. Between the trimmed V and J ends, which lost 4 bases and 0 bases, there was a span of 11 bases. CDR3 sequence reads: CASSGSGSSGANVLTF. The CDR3 nucleotides read TGCGCCAGCAGCGGATCGGGATCCTCTGGGGCCAACGTCCTGACTTTC.

CDR3 in amino acids: CASSLADGTDTQYF. In DNA, the CDR3 is TGTGCCAGCAGCTTAGCGGATGGCACAGATACGCAGTATTTT. The V gene is TRBV7-9, the J gene TRBJ2-3, with D unclear. The CDR3 runs to 14 residues. Trimming took off 0 bases at V and 1 base at J, with 5 bases between the two ends. Looked up from germline, CDR1 is SEHNR and CDR2 is FQNEAQ (reference sequence).

The chain recombines TRBV7-6 with TRBJ2-2; 15 positions agree with TRBD2. This CDR3 has 16 residues. Trimming cost V 2 bases and J 6 bases; bases outside gene matches: 1. Germline V lookup: CDR1 SGHVS, CDR2 FNYEAQ. CDR3 amino acids: CASSLWTSGRAGELFF. The CDR3 region has the DNA TGTGCCAGCAGCTTATGGACTAGCGGGAGGGCCGGGGAGCTGTTTTTT.

The gene calls are TRBV11-2 and TRBJ2-1, with TRBD2 as a possible D gene (6 bases). CDR1 and CDR2 (germline): SGHAT, FQNNGV. The CDR3 consists of 15 residues. Trimming cost V 3 bases and J 3 bases, with 12 bases left between them. The CDR3 coding sequence is TGTGCCAGCAGCTTTTCGACTAGACGCTACAATGAGCAGTTCTTC. It yields the protein CASSFSTRRYNEQFF. Full variable domain (remainder filled in from reference TRBV11-2 and TRBJ2-1): EAGVAQSPRYKIIEKRQSVAFWCNPISGHATLYWYQQILGQGPKLLIQFQNNGVVDDSQLPKDRFSAERLKGVDSTLKIQPAKLEDSAVYLCASSFSTRRYNEQFFGPGTRLTVL.

The genes are TRBV4-1 and TRBJ2-2; 7 bases fit TRBD1. CDR3 length: 16 residues. V shed 1 base, J shed 0 bases, and the junction held 2 bases outside the gene matches. CDR1 and CDR2 from the germline V gene are MGHRA and YSYEKL. DNA for the CDR3: TGCGCCAGCAGCCAAGGCCAGGGGGCGAACACCGGGGAGCTGTTTTTT. This codes for CASSQGQGANTGELFF.

The chain recombines TRBV3-1 (or the pseudogene TRBV3-2) with TRBJ2-2; D ambiguous. CDR3 length equals 12 residues. Trimming took off 3 bases at V and 4 bases at J, with 3 bases between the two ends. Germline CDR1 is LGHDT and CDR2 is YNNKEL (reference sequence). CDR3 in amino acids: CASSHGTGELFF. For the CDR3, the DNA is TGTGCCAGCAGCCACGGCACCGGGGAGCTGTTTTTT.

The chain combines TRBV7-9 with TRBJ2-3; D is uncertain. V was clipped by 5 bases and J by 6 bases, with 6 bases between them. This CDR3 is 11 amino acids long. Germline loops: CDR1 SEHNR, CDR2 FQNEAQ (reference sequence). The CDR3, as DNA: TGTGCCAGCAGCCGCCTCGATACGCAGTATTTT. It translates to CASSRLDTQYF.

V is TRBV28 and J is TRBJ1-1; no definite D call. CDR1 MDHEN and CDR2 SYDVKM come from the germline V gene. This CDR3 is built from 13 residues. The V gene lost 7 bases and the J gene lost 4 bases, with 13 bases spanning the gap. Here the CDR3 reads CASNSLLATEAFF. Here the CDR3 DNA reads TGTGCCAGCAACTCTCTCCTAGCCACTGAAGCTTTCTTT.